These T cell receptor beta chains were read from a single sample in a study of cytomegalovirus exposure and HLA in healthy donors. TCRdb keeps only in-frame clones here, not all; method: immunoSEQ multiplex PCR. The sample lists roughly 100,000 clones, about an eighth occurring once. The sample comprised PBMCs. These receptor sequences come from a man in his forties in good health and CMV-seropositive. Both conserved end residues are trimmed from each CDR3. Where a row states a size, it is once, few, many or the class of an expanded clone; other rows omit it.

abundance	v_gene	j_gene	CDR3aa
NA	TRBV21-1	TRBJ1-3	ASIPAGTRNTIY
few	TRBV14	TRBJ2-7	ASSQDVLSGISSYEQY
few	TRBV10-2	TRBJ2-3	ASNAGDTQY
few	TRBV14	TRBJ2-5	ASSPRVAGGPGETQY
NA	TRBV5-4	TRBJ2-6	ASSPGDRGGSGANVLT
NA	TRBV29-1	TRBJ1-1	SAGQGGTEAF
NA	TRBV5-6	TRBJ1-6	ASSTTGSGYSPLH
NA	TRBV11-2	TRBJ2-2	ASSFSGRGTGELF
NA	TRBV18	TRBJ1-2	ASSPDTSYGYT
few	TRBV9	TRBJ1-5	ASSVDPGGNQPQH